One sample yielded the 15 T cell receptor beta chains listed below, sequenced in a study of blood T cell repertoires in COVID-19. Data came from immunoSEQ multiplex PCR; TCRdb stores just in-frame clones and leaves some out. The data hold about 140,000 clones, with about 90% observed a single time. Sequencing was performed on peripheral blood. Receptors were obtained from a woman aged 45 to 65 with acute or convalescent COVID-19.

The V and J genes are TRBV6-4 and TRBJ1-2; D perhaps matches TRBD1 (5 bases). Germline V gene sequence: CDR1 MRHNA, CDR2 SNTAGT. The length of the CDR3 is 13 residues. V gave up 2 bases and J gave up 6 bases, with 10 bases separating them. The CDR3 coding sequence is TGTGCCAGCAGTGACCCTGGGGCGAATGGCTACACCTTC. Protein product: CASSDPGANGYTF.

The V call is TRBV5-1, the J call TRBJ1-6; TRBD1 might be the D (5 bases). Trimming removed 1 base at V and 8 bases at J, with 19 bases between. This CDR3 is built from 17 residues. Germline values: CDR1 SGHRS, CDR2 YFSETQ. CDR3 sequence reads: CASSLPHGTRADSPLHF. In DNA, the CDR3 is TGCGCCAGCAGCTTGCCACACGGGACTCGCGCGGATTCACCCCTCCACTTT.

The gene calls are TRBV27 and TRBJ2-7, with 10 bases matching TRBD1. Trimming cost V 7 bases and J 6 bases; bases outside gene matches: 12. Germline assignment: CDR1 MNHEY and CDR2 SMNVEV (reference sequence). The CDR3 is 15 residues long. The CDR3 reads CASTSGRDRGGEQYF. For the CDR3, the DNA is TGTGCCAGCACCTCAGGAAGGGACAGGGGAGGCGAGCAGTACTTC.

This clone occurred once. V and J are TRBV30 and TRBJ1-6; D perhaps matches TRBD1 (5 bases). Germline CDR1 is GTSNPN and CDR2 is SVGIG (reference sequence). CDR3 length: 13 residues. Between the trimmed V and J ends, which lost 3 bases and 5 bases, there was a span of 8 bases. CDR3 region: CAWRDTDNSPLHF. CDR3 coding DNA: TGTGCCTGGAGGGACACTGATAATTCACCCCTCCACTTT.

The V and J genes are TRBV7-9 and TRBJ2-1; unclear D gene. CDR1 and CDR2 (germline): SEHNR, FQNEAQ (reference sequence). V was cut by 5 bases and J by 0 bases, with 11 bases left in between. CDR3 length: 15 residues. The CDR3 DNA is TGTGCCAGCAGCAAGTTGACAAGCTCCTACAATGAGCAGTTCTTC. Amino acid sequence: CASSKLTSSYNEQFF.

Concerning this clone: At one end, the junction sequence differs from germline, possibly due to a read error. The V and J genes are TRBV11-2 and TRBJ2-2; tentative D call: TRBD1 (6 bases). CDR1 SGHAT and CDR2 FQNNGV come from the germline V gene. There are 14 residues in the CDR3. CDR3 region: CASSTYRDAGELFF. The CDR3 bases are TGTGCCAGCAGCACCTACAGGGACGCCGGTGAGCTGTTTTTT.

The J gene is TRBJ2-7, the V gene TRBV7-3, with D possibly being TRBD2 (5 bases). V was trimmed by 4 bases and J by 6 bases, leaving 10 bases between them. CDR1 SGHTA and CDR2 FQGTGA come from the germline V gene. This CDR3 has 12 amino acids. The CDR3 DNA follows: TGTGCCAGCAGCTCTCAGGCGGGCGAGCAGTACTTC. Residues: CASSSQAGEQYF.

V usage is TRBV29-1 and J usage is TRBJ1-5, with 10 bases lining up with TRBD1. The germline V gene encodes CDR1 SQVTM and CDR2 ANQGSEA. V lost 6 bases and J lost 5; bases outside the gene matches: 4. The CDR3 length is 13 residues. The CDR3 DNA follows: TGCAGCGTGAGACAGGGGGCCGATCAGCCCCAGCATTTT. Translated: CSVRQGADQPQHF.

This sequence joins TRBV18 and TRBJ1-2; D perhaps matches TRBD1 (5 bases). CDR1 and CDR2 from the germline V gene are KGHSH and LQKENI. This CDR3 comprises 15 residues. V lost 1 base, J lost 6 bases, and 15 bases lay in between. This CDR3 is CASSPLVQGKDGYTF. The CDR3 nucleotides are TGTGCCAGCTCACCACTAGTCCAGGGCAAAGATGGCTACACCTTC.

This chain links TRBV6-2 or TRBV6-3 with TRBJ1-1; D gene unclear. Germline V gene sequence: CDR1 MNHEY, CDR2 SVGEGT. V was trimmed by 2 bases and J by 2 bases, leaving 6 bases between them. CDR3 length: 13 amino acids. The CDR3: CASSYGGNTEAFF. The CDR3 nucleotides are TGTGCCAGCAGTTACGGCGGCAACACTGAAGCTTTCTTT.

The chain couples TRBV4-1 to TRBJ1-6, with D unresolved. The V gene lost 0 bases and the J gene lost 13 bases, with 13 bases spanning the gap. Per the germline V gene, CDR1 is MGHRA and CDR2 is YSYEKL. CDR3 length: 14 residues. The CDR3 DNA follows: TGCGCCAGCAGCCAAGATCAGAGAACCGGGCCCCTCCACTTT. The encoded protein is CASSQDQRTGPLHF.

V and J are TRBV10-3 and TRBJ1-4, with D possibly TRBD1 on 6 matching bases. Between the trimmed V and J ends, which lost 4 bases and 1 base, there was a span of 13 bases. Germline CDR1 reads ENHRY; CDR2 reads SYGVKD. The CDR3 contains 16 residues. CDR3 DNA sequence: TGTGCCATCAGTGCTGCCGAGGGGGTAACTAATGAAAAACTGTTTTTT. Its translation is CAISAAEGVTNEKLFF.

This sequence joins TRBV30 and TRBJ2-3; 11 bases line up with TRBD2. The J segment lost 5 bases and the V segment lost 5 bases, leaving 9 bases of the junction unmatched. From germline, CDR1 is GTSNPN and CDR2 SVGIG (reference sequence). The CDR3 is 15 residues long. This chain's CDR3 is CAWDYSGGAVDTQYF. The CDR3 region has the DNA TGTGCCTGGGATTATAGCGGGGGGGCGGTAGATACGCAGTATTTT.

This sequence joins TRBV18 and TRBJ2-2, with D perhaps matching TRBD1 (6 bases). The CDR3 covers 14 residues. Trimming left V 5 bases short and J 6 bases short, with 13 bases between. The V gene's germline CDR1 is KGHSH and CDR2 LQKENI. As DNA, the CDR3 is TGTGCCAGCTCAAGAAACAGGGAACCCGGGGAGCTGTTTTTT. It specifies CASSRNREPGELFF.

Here the CDR3 DNA reads TGTGCCAGCAGCCCAGAGGGACAGGGTCTTACGAAGCAGTACTTC. Amino acids: CASSPEGQGLTKQYF. The rearrangement uses TRBV5-6 and TRBJ2-7; TRBD1 agrees at 9 bases. The CDR3 is 15 residues long. V lost 4 bases and J lost 8; bases outside the gene matches: 13. Germline-derived CDR1 and CDR2 are SGHDT and YYEEEE.